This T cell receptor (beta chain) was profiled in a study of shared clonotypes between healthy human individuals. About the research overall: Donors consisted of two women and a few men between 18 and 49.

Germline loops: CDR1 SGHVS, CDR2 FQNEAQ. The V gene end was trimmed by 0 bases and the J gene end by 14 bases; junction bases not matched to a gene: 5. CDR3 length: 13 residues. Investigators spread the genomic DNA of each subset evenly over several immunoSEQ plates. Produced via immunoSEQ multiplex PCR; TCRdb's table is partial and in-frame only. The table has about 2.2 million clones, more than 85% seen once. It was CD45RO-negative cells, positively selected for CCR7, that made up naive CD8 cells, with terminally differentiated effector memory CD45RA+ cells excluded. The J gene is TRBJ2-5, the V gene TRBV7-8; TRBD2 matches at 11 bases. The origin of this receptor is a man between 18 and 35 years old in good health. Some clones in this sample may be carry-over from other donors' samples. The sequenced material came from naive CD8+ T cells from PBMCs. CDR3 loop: CASSLAGLAGTYF. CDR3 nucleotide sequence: TGTGCCAGCAGCTTAGCAGGACTAGCGGGTACCTACTTC.